This T cell receptor (beta chain) was identified during a study of blood T cell repertoires in COVID-19. Across the whole study: Spain, Italy and the United States supplied samples that represented acute and convalescent COVID-19. Nucleic acid was either cDNA or gDNA, and it came from T cells, B-cell-depleted T cells, or PBMCs.

How the authors handled the data: Amplification of reference gene primers was used by the study to estimate nucleated cell counts. Profiled with immunoSEQ multiplex PCR; TCRdb holds only in-frame clones, not every one. The V and J calls and the clone size are those of that table, but D and trimming were determined from the DNA. The sample records roughly 14,000 clones, 70% to 85% being singletons. CDR1 is KGHSH and CDR2 is LQKENI in the germline V gene. J was trimmed by 5 bases and V by 5 bases; bases with no gene match: 8. This CDR3 region has 14 residues. This clonotype was sampled from a woman in her forties or fifties with active or convalescent COVID-19. The material sequenced was peripheral blood. The chain uses TRBV18 and TRBJ1-2; 7 positions agree with TRBD1. This chain's CDR3 is CASSTRGQAYGYTF. DNA of the CDR3: TGTGCCAGCTCAACAAGAGGACAGGCTTATGGCTACACCTTC.